This passage covers 27 T cell receptor beta chains from one sample sequenced in a study of blood T cell repertoires in COVID-19. Using immunoSEQ multiplex PCR, the repertoire was profiled, and TCRdb retains in-frame clones only, with some absent. The data show about 94,000 clones, 75% to 85% seen once. Sequencing used peripheral blood. These receptors were obtained from a woman older than 75 with acute or convalescent COVID-19.

This clone occurred once. This chain links TRBV24-1 with TRBJ2-1; D perhaps matches TRBD2 (6 bases). Looked up from germline, CDR1 is KGHDR and CDR2 is SFDVKD. Trimming cost V 3 bases and J 10 bases, with 15 bases left between them. The CDR3 runs to 14 residues. The DNA for the CDR3 is TGTGCCACCAGTGATACTGGTCCAACTAGCGAGCAGTTCTTC. Translation: CATSDTGPTSEQFF.

In this sample, this clone turned up once. The V call is TRBV9, the J call TRBJ2-3, with 9 bases aligning to TRBD2. CDR1 SGDLS and CDR2 YYNGEE come from the germline V gene. This CDR3 region has 16 residues. The V and J ends lost 1 base and 4 bases, in that order; junction bases with no gene match: 7. This CDR3 is CASSVLSGSSADTQYF. The CDR3 DNA reads as TGTGCCAGCAGCGTACTTAGCGGGAGTTCGGCAGATACGCAGTATTTT. The full variable domain, completed using reference TRBV9 and TRBJ2-3, is DSGVTQTPKHLITATGQRVTLRCSPRSGDLSVYWYQQSLDQGLQFLIQYYNGEERAKGNILERFSAQQFPDLHSELNLSSLELGDSALYFCASSVLSGSSADTQYFGPGTRLTVL.

The chain has TRBV5-4 and TRBJ2-1; 13 nucleotides line up with TRBD2. The CDR3 runs to 16 residues. Germline trimming cut 3 bases from V and 9 bases from J; bases unmatched to any gene: 9. Germline V lookup: CDR1 SGHNT, CDR2 YYREEE (reference sequence). CDR3 DNA: TGTGCCAGCAGCTCGACAACTAGCGGGAGGGGCACTGAGCAGTTCTTC. It encodes CASSSTTSGRGTEQFF.

The chain links TRBV11-3 to TRBJ2-2; 11 nucleotides match TRBD2. The CDR3 loop spans 17 amino acids. V lost 0 bases and J lost 5; bases outside the gene matches: 5. Germline V gives CDR1 SGHNT, CDR2 YENEEA. CDR3 loop: CASSLDSGLAATGELFF. The DNA of the CDR3 is TGTGCCAGCAGCTTAGATTCGGGACTAGCGGCTACCGGGGAGCTGTTTTTT.

This clone was seen a handful of times. The chain joins TRBV5-6 to TRBJ1-5, with D tentatively TRBD1 (5 bases). CDR3 size: 16 residues. Trimming removed 1 base from V and 3 bases from J, with 14 bases in between. Germline CDR1 is SGHDT and CDR2 is YYEEEE. The CDR3 is CASSLSGAILNQPQHF. The CDR3 nucleotides read TGTGCCAGCAGCTTGAGTGGGGCCATCCTCAATCAGCCCCAGCATTTT. Drawing the rest from reference TRBV5-6 and TRBJ1-5, the complete variable domain is DAGVTQSPTHLIKTRGQQVTLRCSPKSGHDTVSWYQQALGQGPQFIFQYYEEEERQRGNFPDRFSGHQFPNYSSELNVNALLLGDSALYLCASSLSGAILNQPQHFGDGTRLSIL.

The chain is built from TRBV4-2 and TRBJ1-2, with a weak D call TRBD1 (5 bases). CDR1 and CDR2 from the germline V gene are LGHNA and YNFKEQ. V was shortened by 0 bases and J by 5 bases, with 13 bases between the two germline ends. The CDR3 sequence is 15 residues long. As DNA, the CDR3 is TGTGCCAGCAGCCAAGAGTCCGGCAGGGTGTATGGCTACACCTTC. Translation: CASSQESGRVYGYTF.

The genes are TRBV6-5 and TRBJ2-7; TRBD1 might be the D (6 bases). The CDR3 is 13 residues long. Germline CDR1 and CDR2: MNHEY and SVGAGI. Trimming removed 6 bases at V and 3 bases at J, with 12 bases between. In DNA, the CDR3 is TGTGCCAGCAGAATAGACAGGCGCTACGAGCAGTACTTC. Its protein product is CASRIDRRYEQYF.

This clone was counted between two and nine times. V and J are TRBV5-1 and TRBJ2-7, with TRBD1 matching over 7 bases. CDR3 length equals 15 residues. The germline CDR1 and CDR2 sequences are SGHRS and YFSETQ. Trimming at V came to 2 bases and at J to 2 bases, leaving 7 bases not matched to a gene. The CDR3 DNA sequence: TGCGCCAGCAGCTTCCGTTCCGGGACAGCCTACGAGCAGTACTTC. It is translated as CASSFRSGTAYEQYF. Full variable domain (outside the CDR3, taken from reference TRBV5-1 and TRBJ2-7): KAGVTQTPRYLIKTRGQQVTLSCSPISGHRSVSWYQQTPGQGLQFLFEYFSETQRNKGNFPGRFSGRQFSNSRSEMNVSTLELGDSALYLCASSFRSGTAYEQYFGPGTRLTVT.

CDR3 bases: TGTGCCAGCAGCTTGGGGGGACTAGCGGGGAATCAAGAGACCCAGTACTTC. The encoded protein is CASSLGGLAGNQETQYF. The chain recombines TRBV5-8 with TRBJ2-5, with TRBD2 matching over 13 bases. With 0 bases clipped from V and 2 bases from J, the junction kept 4 bases outside the gene matches. Germline values: CDR1 SGHTS, CDR2 YDEGEE. The CDR3 has 17 residues.

This chain joins TRBV27 and TRBJ1-5; D is possibly TRBD1 (6 bases). The CDR3 spans 21 residues. The V end lost 3 bases, the J end lost 0 bases, and 27 bases lay between the germline ends. CDR1 and CDR2 (germline): MNHEY, SMNVEV (reference sequence). CDR3 sequence reads: CASSFPILLTGRSSSNQPQHF. The DNA of the CDR3 is TGTGCCAGCAGTTTCCCCATCCTCCTTACAGGGAGAAGCAGTAGCAATCAGCCCCAGCATTTT.

This chain links TRBV5-1 with TRBJ2-5; D is perhaps TRBD2 (5 bases). The CDR3 spans 14 residues. Germline-derived CDR1 and CDR2 are SGHRS and YFSETQ. Between the trimmed V and J ends, which lost 1 base and 5 bases, there was a span of 12 bases. Here the CDR3 reads CASSLMGVEETQYF. CDR3 nucleotides: TGCGCCAGCAGCTTGATGGGAGTGGAGGAGACCCAGTACTTC.

The chain couples TRBV7-6 to TRBJ1-4; perhaps TRBD1 as D (6 bases). The CDR3 loop spans 15 amino acids. Trimming stripped 0 bases from V and 7 bases from J, with 12 bases between. CDR1 is SGHVS, CDR2 FNYEAQ, per germline. CDR3 protein: CASSLAGAHGEKLFF. The CDR3 nucleotides are TGTGCCAGCAGCTTAGCGGGGGCCCACGGTGAAAAACTGTTTTTT.

V and J are TRBV19 and TRBJ1-6; D may be TRBD1 (6 bases). Germline V gene sequence: CDR1 LNHDA, CDR2 SQIVND (reference sequence). Trimming took off 3 bases at V and 8 bases at J, with 11 bases between the two ends. This CDR3 has 14 residues. The CDR3 coding sequence is TGTGCCAGTAGTATCGGGGGGCTCGATTCACCCCTCCACTTT. Protein: CASSIGGLDSPLHF.

V is TRBV11-3 and J is TRBJ2-2, with D perhaps matching TRBD1 (6 bases). V gave up 5 bases and J gave up 6 bases, with 10 bases separating them. The germline gives CDR1 SGHNT, CDR2 YENEEA. This CDR3 is built from 13 residues. CDR3 sequence: CASSVNRAGELFF. CDR3 coding DNA: TGTGCCAGCAGCGTAAACAGGGCCGGGGAGCTGTTTTTT.

CDR3 nucleotide sequence: TGTGCCACCAGCAGAGATGGGGGCAGGGCCACTGAAGCTTTCTTT. It codes for CATSRDGGRATEAFF. The J gene is TRBJ1-1, the V gene TRBV15, with D possibly TRBD1 on 6 matching bases. V gave up 0 bases and J gave up 4 bases, with 12 bases separating them. Per the germline V gene, CDR1 is LNHNV and CDR2 is YYDKDF (reference sequence). CDR3 length: 15 amino acids.

The V and J genes are TRBV5-4 and TRBJ2-7, with TRBD2 matching 7 bases. The V and J ends lost 3 bases and 4 bases, in that order; junction bases with no gene match: 4. The CDR3 is 13 residues long. Germline V gene lookup returns CDR1 SGHNT and CDR2 YYREEE (reference sequence). In DNA form, the CDR3 reads TGTGCCAGCAGCTGGGGACTAATGTACGAGCAGTACTTC. As protein: CASSWGLMYEQYF.

This rearrangement joins TRBV9 to TRBJ2-3, with 7 positions matching TRBD2. Germline V gives CDR1 SGDLS, CDR2 YYNGEE. The length of the CDR3 is 17 residues. V was pared by 0 bases and J by 6 bases, with 13 bases of the junction left unmatched. CDR3 region: CASSVVGRGVNGDTQYF. DNA for the CDR3: TGTGCCAGCAGCGTAGTAGGGAGGGGAGTGAATGGCGATACGCAGTATTTT.

This clone occurred a few times. The rearrangement links TRBV24-1 to TRBJ1-2; perhaps TRBD1 as D (6 bases). The V end was cut by 3 bases, the J end by 1 base, with 8 bases between. Germline CDR1 is KGHDR and CDR2 is SFDVKD. CDR3 length: 14 amino acids. DNA for the CDR3: TGTGCCACCAGTGATACAGGGTTTAACTATGGCTACACCTTC. This encodes CATSDTGFNYGYTF.

In this sample, this clone turned up a few times. This chain uses TRBV4-1 with TRBJ2-1, with TRBD2 matching over 16 bases. The CDR3 length is 18 residues. In germline, CDR1 is MGHRA, CDR2 YSYEKL. Germline trimming cut 7 bases from V and 6 bases from J; bases unmatched to any gene: 12. CDR3 region: CASKASGTSGRASNEQFF. The DNA of the CDR3 is TGCGCCAGCAAAGCCTCCGGGACTAGCGGGAGGGCCAGCAATGAGCAGTTCTTC.

The CDR3 coding sequence is TGTGCCAGCAGCCGTAACCAAGAGACCCAGTACTTC. Its translation: CASSRNQETQYF. The rearrangement joins TRBV3-1 (or the pseudogene TRBV3-2) to TRBJ2-5; D gene uncertain. Trimming shortened V by 4 bases and J by 0 bases, and 3 bases separated the two germline ends. This CDR3 is built from 12 residues. Germline values: CDR1 LGHDT, CDR2 YNNKEL (reference sequence).

This chain uses TRBV19 with TRBJ2-3, with D perhaps TRBD2 (6 bases). In germline, CDR1 is LNHDA, CDR2 SQIVND (reference sequence). V was clipped by 5 bases and J by 2 bases, with 17 bases between them. The CDR3 is made up of 16 amino acids. CDR3 protein: CASSAPASEHTDTQYF. The CDR3 bases are TGTGCCAGTAGTGCCCCGGCTAGCGAACACACAGATACGCAGTATTTT.

The chain combines TRBV24-1 with TRBJ2-2; D not resolved. Deletions cut 1 base from V and 5 bases from J, with 10 bases between. The length of the CDR3 is 15 residues. In germline, CDR1 is KGHDR, CDR2 SFDVKD. The CDR3 spells CATSDFTDPTGELFF. Here the CDR3 DNA reads TGTGCCACCAGTGATTTCACAGATCCTACCGGGGAGCTGTTTTTT.

The chain couples TRBV6-8 to TRBJ1-2; 8 positions match TRBD1. There are 17 residues in the CDR3. Germline V CDR1 and CDR2: MNHGY, SAAAGT. Germline trimming cut 5 bases from V and 8 bases from J; bases unmatched to any gene: 19. CDR3 loop: CASSGRQGKVISLGYTF. The CDR3 DNA sequence: TGTGCCAGCAGTGGCAGACAGGGGAAGGTAATTTCGTTGGGCTACACCTTC.

This clone was counted between two and nine times. This chain joins TRBV7-2 and TRBJ2-7; D not resolved. Germline V lookup: CDR1 SGHTA, CDR2 FQGNSA. The length of the CDR3 is 11 residues. The germline V and J ends were trimmed by 5 bases and 4 bases, with 6 bases remaining between them. In DNA form, the CDR3 reads TGTGCCAGCAGCCCTAAATACGAGCAGTACTTC. Encoded protein: CASSPKYEQYF.

The rearrangement joins TRBV7-9 to TRBJ2-1; D remains unclear. This CDR3 contains 16 residues. The germline V gene encodes CDR1 SEHNR and CDR2 FQNEAQ (reference sequence). Trimming took 2 bases from V and 0 from J, leaving 11 bases between them. CDR3 residues: CASSLRQSGSYNEQFF. The CDR3 nucleotides read TGTGCCAGCAGCTTAAGGCAGTCAGGCTCCTACAATGAGCAGTTCTTC.

The V call is TRBV5-1, the J call TRBJ1-2, with D unclear. V lost 0 bases, J lost 8 bases, and 14 bases lay in between. Germline CDR1 is SGHRS and CDR2 is YFSETQ. CDR3 size: 14 residues. The CDR3 region has the DNA TGCGCCAGCAGCTTGGACAGCCCCCTTAGAGGCTACACCTTC. This translates into CASSLDSPLRGYTF.

This clone has more than one count but fewer than ten. V gene TRBV29-1 combines with J gene TRBJ2-7; weak D call: TRBD1 (6 bases). This CDR3 spans 12 amino acids. Trimming stripped 5 bases from V and 3 bases from J, with 11 bases between. Germline V lookup: CDR1 SQVTM, CDR2 ANQGSEA. The CDR3: CSVLTGLYEQYF. The CDR3 DNA sequence: TGCAGCGTTTTGACAGGACTCTACGAGCAGTACTTC.